This TCR beta chain is drawn from a study of Tregs in tolerant kidney transplant recipients. Trimming left V 3 bases short and J 3 bases short, with 12 bases between. In germline, CDR1 is GTSNPN, CDR2 SVGIG (reference sequence). The CDR3 runs to 13 residues. The method was immunoSEQ multiplex PCR; TCRdb's version includes in-frame clones alone and lacks a portion of them. The table lists nearly 50,000 clones, approximately 89% of them singletons, with roughly a sixth in the top ten. Recipients received nonmyeloablative bone marrow transplants from related graft donors, with transient mixed chimerism.

The TCR originated in a human patient who received a combined kidney and bone marrow transplant. Some of these T cells may belong to the graft donor. This specimen consisted of CD8+ T cells from blood (PBMCs), obtained 12 months after the transplant. The chain has TRBV30 and TRBJ2-7; the D gene is possibly TRBD2 (6 bases). The CDR3 DNA reads as TGTGCCTGGAGATTGGACTACCGCTACGAGCAGTACTTC. It is translated as CAWRLDYRYEQYF. The full variable domain, rest sourced from reference TRBV30 and TRBJ2-7, is SQTIHQWPATLVQPVGSPLSLECTVEGTSNPNLYWYRQAAGRGLQLLFYSVGIGQISSEVPQNLSASRPQDRQFILSSKKLLLSDSGFYLCAWRLDYRYEQYFGPGTRLTVT.